The clone carrying this TCR beta chain was seen many times. Between the trimmed V and J ends, which lost 3 bases and 6 bases, there was a span of 3 bases. From germline, CDR1 is PRHDT and CDR2 FYEKMQ (reference sequence). CDR3 length: 11 amino acids. Approximately 9.6 milliliters of peripheral blood were drawn from each donor into EDTA-treated tubes. These data belong to a study of blood T cells in healthy people across ages. It was with a sample-barcoded 5' primer and a J-beta primer mix that a second PCR of roughly 6 to 11 cycles was run. TCRdb re-derived calls from the 5' RACE reads in MiXCR, one entry per CDR3 protein. The table records hundreds of thousands of distinct CDR3 sequences, roughly two fifths of them present only once.

This sequence was found in a man older than 75 in good health. The source material was blood. This chain joins TRBV13 and TRBJ2-1; no firm D call. The CDR3 spells CASSFTNEQFF. For the CDR3, the DNA is TGTGCCAGCAGCTTCACCAATGAGCAGTTCTTC.